This is a list of T cell receptor beta chains from one sample in a study of beta chain features in type 1 diabetes. Assay: immunoSEQ multiplex PCR; the TCRdb copy retains only in-frame clones and omits some. The table has about 260,000 clones, roughly 21% seen once. Sequencing input: naive CD4+ T cells from blood. Every receptor here comes from a woman aged 40 to 50 with type 1 diabetes. The CDR3 runs from the conserved cysteine through the conserved F or W. D genes are given only for firm matches.

d_call: TRBD2; v_call: TRBV4-3; j_call: TRBJ2-1; cdr3_length: 17; cdr3_aa: CASSQGTPGLADNEQFF
d_call: TRBD2; v_call: TRBV6-6; j_call: TRBJ2-1; cdr3_length: 14; cdr3_aa: CASRVAGEYNEQFF
d_call: -; v_call: TRBV23-1; j_call: TRBJ2-7; cdr3_length: 15; cdr3_aa: CASRRGGQVGCEQYF
d_call: TRBD1; v_call: TRBV29-1; j_call: TRBJ2-3; cdr3_length: 13; cdr3_aa: CSARGQGEDTQYF
d_call: TRBD1; v_call: TRBV7-3; j_call: TRBJ2-7; cdr3_length: 14; cdr3_aa: CASSTGQDFGEQYF
d_call: -; v_call: TRBV5-6; j_call: TRBJ1-1; cdr3_length: 15; cdr3_aa: CASSLAGSGRTEAFF
d_call: TRBD2; v_call: TRBV19; j_call: TRBJ2-1; cdr3_length: 16; cdr3_aa: CASSSIGTISYNEQFF
d_call: TRBD2; v_call: TRBV9; j_call: TRBJ2-1; cdr3_length: 17; cdr3_aa: CASSVGLREGAYNEQFF
d_call: TRBD1; v_call: TRBV18; j_call: TRBJ2-7; cdr3_length: 13; cdr3_aa: CASSLDRGSEQYF
d_call: TRBD1; v_call: TRBV6-5; j_call: TRBJ2-1; cdr3_length: 14; cdr3_aa: CATRGDRGDHEQFF
d_call: TRBD1; v_call: TRBV7-9; j_call: TRBJ1-2; cdr3_length: 15; cdr3_aa: CASSLPTGKEYGYTF
d_call: TRBD1; v_call: TRBV5-1; j_call: TRBJ2-5; cdr3_length: 15; cdr3_aa: CASSHGGQGQETQYF
d_call: TRBD1; v_call: TRBV7-9; j_call: TRBJ2-7; cdr3_length: 14; cdr3_aa: CASSLGQSSNEQYF
d_call: -; v_call: TRBV29-1; j_call: TRBJ2-5; cdr3_length: 10; cdr3_aa: CSVDGETQYF
d_call: TRBD1; v_call: TRBV29-1; j_call: TRBJ1-2; cdr3_length: 12; cdr3_aa: CSGRAWDSGYTF
d_call: TRBD1; v_call: TRBV19; j_call: TRBJ2-5; cdr3_length: 13; cdr3_aa: CASSISTGETQYF
d_call: TRBD1; v_call: TRBV4-1; j_call: TRBJ1-2; cdr3_length: 16; cdr3_aa: CASSQDRTGGAYGYTF
d_call: TRBD1; v_call: TRBV9; j_call: TRBJ2-5; cdr3_length: 16; cdr3_aa: CASSVAGQGRWETQYF
d_call: TRBD2; v_call: TRBV5-1; j_call: TRBJ2-5; cdr3_length: 15; cdr3_aa: CASSLGLARGETQYF
d_call: -; v_call: TRBV30; j_call: TRBJ2-7; cdr3_length: 11; cdr3_aa: CAWTRSYEQYF
d_call: TRBD1; v_call: TRBV27; j_call: TRBJ2-7; cdr3_length: 14; cdr3_aa: CASRRQGNSYEQYF
d_call: -; v_call: TRBV14; j_call: TRBJ1-1; cdr3_length: 12; cdr3_aa: CASSQDPWRTFF
d_call: -; v_call: TRBV19; j_call: TRBJ1-1; cdr3_length: 12; cdr3_aa: CASSEGLFEAFF
d_call: -; v_call: TRBV28; j_call: TRBJ1-5; cdr3_length: 16; cdr3_aa: CASSSLRGNDNQPQHF
d_call: -; v_call: TRBV28; j_call: TRBJ1-2; cdr3_length: 13; cdr3_aa: CASSPGQFYGYTF
d_call: -; v_call: TRBV11-2; j_call: TRBJ1-4; cdr3_length: 12; cdr3_aa: CASSIRGEKLFF
d_call: TRBD1; v_call: TRBV19; j_call: TRBJ2-3; cdr3_length: 14; cdr3_aa: CASSPGQGEDTQYF
d_call: -; v_call: TRBV5-4; j_call: TRBJ1-1; cdr3_length: 15; cdr3_aa: CASSLRTLLYTEAFF
d_call: -; v_call: TRBV2; j_call: TRBJ2-1; cdr3_length: 13; cdr3_aa: CASQGRRLNEQFF
d_call: TRBD1; v_call: TRBV4-3; j_call: TRBJ1-6; cdr3_length: 17; cdr3_aa: CASSRWDSPGLNSPLHF
d_call: TRBD1; v_call: TRBV18; j_call: TRBJ2-1; cdr3_length: 15; cdr3_aa: CASSQRTGQVNEQFF
d_call: -; v_call: TRBV20-1; j_call: TRBJ2-1; cdr3_length: 11; cdr3_aa: CSAGSYNEQFF
d_call: -; v_call: TRBV5-1; j_call: TRBJ1-2; cdr3_length: 14; cdr3_aa: CASSLGGPTGTHTF
d_call: -; v_call: TRBV9; j_call: TRBJ2-1; cdr3_length: 16; cdr3_aa: CASSVAARSSYNEQFF
d_call: TRBD1; v_call: TRBV7-3; j_call: TRBJ1-6; cdr3_length: 15; cdr3_aa: CASSPTGGENSPLHF
d_call: TRBD1; v_call: TRBV6-4; j_call: TRBJ2-2; cdr3_length: 13; cdr3_aa: CASGTANTGELFF
d_call: TRBD1; v_call: TRBV4-3; j_call: TRBJ1-5; cdr3_length: 15; cdr3_aa: CASSQGQGDGQPQHF
d_call: -; v_call: TRBV6-5; j_call: TRBJ1-1; cdr3_length: 13; cdr3_aa: CASSYSTGTEAFF
d_call: TRBD2; v_call: TRBV7-3; j_call: TRBJ2-1; cdr3_length: 15; cdr3_aa: CASSATSGGYNEQFF